These T cell receptor beta chains were read from a single sample in a study of blood T cell repertoires in COVID-19. Using immunoSEQ multiplex PCR, the repertoire was profiled, and TCRdb retains in-frame clones only, with some absent. Altogether roughly 290,000 clones are present, 85% to 90% being singletons, with the ten largest covering around 1.7%. Sequencing was done on a sample of PBMCs or T cells enriched from blood (not recorded which). These receptors came from a woman aged 18 to 35 with acute COVID-19. The CDR3 runs from the conserved cysteine through the conserved F or W. Each record gives: CDR3 protein, V gene, J gene.

cdr3_aa: CASRPRLAANTGELFF
v_call: TRBV5-6
j_call: TRBJ2-2

cdr3_aa: CASSLGASYEQYF
v_call: TRBV28
j_call: TRBJ2-7

cdr3_aa: CASSAGWTGSRFEQYF
v_call: TRBV4-1
j_call: TRBJ2-7

cdr3_aa: CASSQDQVSYQPQHF
v_call: TRBV4-1
j_call: TRBJ1-5

cdr3_aa: CSARDLVEQFF
v_call: TRBV20-1
j_call: TRBJ2-1

cdr3_aa: CASRPAGGSEETQYF
v_call: TRBV7-9
j_call: TRBJ2-5

cdr3_aa: CASSLSPSDEQYF
v_call: TRBV7-9
j_call: TRBJ2-7

cdr3_aa: CASSSLPGSNEKLFF
v_call: TRBV28
j_call: TRBJ1-4

cdr3_aa: CASKQRREGNEQFF
v_call: TRBV4-1
j_call: TRBJ2-1

cdr3_aa: CASSRDSHNTEAFF
v_call: TRBV18
j_call: TRBJ1-1

cdr3_aa: CASSQAAGGPYEQYF
v_call: TRBV3-1/TRBV3-2
j_call: TRBJ2-7

cdr3_aa: CASSYRGEHYGYTF
v_call: TRBV7-9
j_call: TRBJ1-2

cdr3_aa: CASSLVPGGSTDTQYF
v_call: TRBV7-2
j_call: TRBJ2-3

cdr3_aa: CSARKGAEAFF
v_call: TRBV20-1
j_call: TRBJ1-1

cdr3_aa: CATGNQGAGETQYF
v_call: TRBV15
j_call: TRBJ2-5

cdr3_aa: CASSQVGTSGTYSYEQYF
v_call: TRBV3-1/TRBV3-2
j_call: TRBJ2-7

cdr3_aa: CASSRLAPSYNEQFF
v_call: TRBV14
j_call: TRBJ2-1

cdr3_aa: CASSLEGDHNEQFF
v_call: TRBV27
j_call: TRBJ2-1

cdr3_aa: CASRNTGTGSGGELFF
v_call: TRBV11-2
j_call: TRBJ2-2

cdr3_aa: CASSVRMGQGFYEQYF
v_call: TRBV13
j_call: TRBJ2-7

cdr3_aa: CASSFLRGSTEAFF
v_call: TRBV5-6
j_call: TRBJ1-1

cdr3_aa: CASSTGSSGNTIYF
v_call: TRBV25-1
j_call: TRBJ1-3

cdr3_aa: CASSLGQGRETQYF
v_call: TRBV5-8
j_call: TRBJ2-5

cdr3_aa: CASNLAGGTEAFF
v_call: TRBV7-8
j_call: TRBJ1-1

cdr3_aa: CASSVGPQETQYF
v_call: TRBV10-1
j_call: TRBJ2-5

cdr3_aa: CASSLTAGTPGANVLTF
v_call: TRBV7-3
j_call: TRBJ2-6

cdr3_aa: CASSQDQGREQFF
v_call: TRBV4-2
j_call: TRBJ2-1

cdr3_aa: CASSLVLETQYF
v_call: TRBV7-2
j_call: TRBJ2-5

cdr3_aa: CASSAAGTGGYNEQFF
v_call: TRBV7-2
j_call: TRBJ2-1

cdr3_aa: CASSQGTGRNHTYEQYF
v_call: TRBV4-2
j_call: TRBJ2-7

cdr3_aa: CASSFGVNEQYF
v_call: TRBV11-2
j_call: TRBJ2-7

cdr3_aa: CASSPRGLAGGPGAGELFF
v_call: TRBV4-3
j_call: TRBJ2-2

cdr3_aa: CASSQVELAGGPYNEQFF
v_call: TRBV4-1
j_call: TRBJ2-1

cdr3_aa: CASSPSDRESYNEQFF
v_call: TRBV7-9
j_call: TRBJ2-1

cdr3_aa: CASSSGTSYEQYF
v_call: TRBV11-3
j_call: TRBJ2-7

cdr3_aa: CSIRRSRNTEAFF
v_call: TRBV29-1
j_call: TRBJ1-1

cdr3_aa: CASSFGPAGEQFF
v_call: TRBV11-3
j_call: TRBJ2-1

cdr3_aa: CASSLTGDGELFF
v_call: TRBV7-9
j_call: TRBJ2-2

cdr3_aa: CASSLQSGPTGELFF
v_call: TRBV14
j_call: TRBJ2-2

cdr3_aa: CATSRVGEKGWNEQFF
v_call: TRBV15
j_call: TRBJ2-1

cdr3_aa: CASSDSTASGANVLTF
v_call: TRBV6-4
j_call: TRBJ2-6

cdr3_aa: CASGGFPNRFF
v_call: TRBV6-5
j_call: TRBJ2-1

cdr3_aa: CATSDLDSYEQYF
v_call: TRBV24-1
j_call: TRBJ2-7

cdr3_aa: CASSPPGLNGQGNQPQHF
v_call: TRBV18
j_call: TRBJ1-5

cdr3_aa: CAWSVDRGFSGANVLTF
v_call: TRBV30
j_call: TRBJ2-6

cdr3_aa: CASSFSGGDEQFF
v_call: TRBV11-3
j_call: TRBJ2-1

cdr3_aa: CASSTLGTGKETQYF
v_call: TRBV19
j_call: TRBJ2-5

cdr3_aa: CASSLQESGRVYSYEQYF
v_call: TRBV7-6
j_call: TRBJ2-7

cdr3_aa: CASSLYQHRTSLGKNIQYF
v_call: TRBV7-8
j_call: TRBJ2-4

cdr3_aa: CASSIGLAANEQFF
v_call: TRBV19
j_call: TRBJ2-1

cdr3_aa: CASSYTGQGNSPLHF
v_call: TRBV6-5
j_call: TRBJ1-6

cdr3_aa: CASSEDINTEAFF
v_call: TRBV2
j_call: TRBJ1-1

cdr3_aa: CASSFEGYRPDTQYF
v_call: TRBV28
j_call: TRBJ2-3

cdr3_aa: CASQFNKNTEAFF
v_call: TRBV10-1
j_call: TRBJ1-1